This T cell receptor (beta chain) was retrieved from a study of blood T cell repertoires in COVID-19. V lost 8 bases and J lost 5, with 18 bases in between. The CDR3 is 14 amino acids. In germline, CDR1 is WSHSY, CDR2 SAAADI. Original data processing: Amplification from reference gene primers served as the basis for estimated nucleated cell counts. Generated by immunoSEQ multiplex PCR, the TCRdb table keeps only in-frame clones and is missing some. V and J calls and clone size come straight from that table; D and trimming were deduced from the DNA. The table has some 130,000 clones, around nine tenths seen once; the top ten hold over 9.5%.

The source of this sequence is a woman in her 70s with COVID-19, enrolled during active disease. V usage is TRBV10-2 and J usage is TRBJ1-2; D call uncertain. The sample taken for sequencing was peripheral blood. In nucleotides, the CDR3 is TGCGCCAGCCGCCCCCCAGGTCTTGGGTATGGCTACACCTTC. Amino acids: CASRPPGLGYGYTF.